The 3 T cell receptor beta chains below come from one sample, sequenced in a study of T cell responses to AZD1222 COVID-19 vaccine. Profiling relied on immunoSEQ multiplex PCR, and the TCRdb table lists in-frame clones only, not all of them. The sample has about 100,000 clones; 87% are singletons. Sequencing used peripheral blood, obtained on day 0 of AZD1222 vaccination. The source is an adult in good health.

A few counts support this clone. The V gene is TRBV7-2, the J gene TRBJ1-2; tentatively, D is TRBD1 (5 bases). Deletions cut 2 bases from V and 2 bases from J, with 6 bases between. The CDR3 has 13 residues. Germline lookup yields CDR1 SGHTA and CDR2 FQGNSA. The CDR3 region is CASSLPGNYGYTF. The CDR3 DNA reads as TGTGCCAGCAGCTTACCAGGGAACTATGGCTACACCTTC.

This clone appeared a single time. This sequence joins TRBV6-5 and TRBJ2-6, with D perhaps TRBD2 (5 bases). V gave up 5 bases and J gave up 4 bases, with 9 bases separating them. Looked up from germline, CDR1 is MNHEY and CDR2 is SVGAGI. The CDR3 covers 14 residues. The CDR3 bases are TGTGCCAGCAGTCGGGATCCCGGGGCCAACGTCCTGACTTTC. It codes for CASSRDPGANVLTF.

The chain recombines TRBV5-3 with TRBJ2-5; D is perhaps TRBD1 (6 bases). TRBV5-3 is recorded as an ORF, its role being uncertain. This CDR3 region has 15 residues. V lost 0 bases and J lost 4, with 13 bases in between. The CDR3 DNA sequence: TGTGCCAGAAGCTTGGCCCATGACAGGATAGAGACCCAGTACTTC. As protein: CARSLAHDRIETQYF.